These 17 T cell receptor beta chains were all obtained from the same sample, sequenced in a study of cytomegalovirus exposure and HLA in healthy donors. PCR amplification relied on 60 Vbeta primers (plus 13 Jbeta primers). Clones were read by immunoSEQ multiplex PCR, and TCRdb kept only the in-frame ones, dropping some. The repertoire holds some 190,000 clones, with 76% as singletons. Specimen: PBMCs. Receptor source: a woman aged 25 to 45 in good health and CMV-seropositive.

The chain is built from TRBV11-2 and TRBJ2-7; D unclear. V lost 0 bases and J lost 5, with 11 bases in between. Germline loops: CDR1 SGHAT, CDR2 FQNNGV. The CDR3 sequence is 14 residues long. The CDR3 sequence is CASSLDRRIHEQYF. The CDR3 DNA follows: TGTGCCAGCAGCTTAGACAGGCGAATCCACGAGCAGTACTTC.

The chain is built from TRBV5-1 and TRBJ1-3; D call uncertain. The CDR3 runs 16 residues. The ends were cut back, 4 bases at V and 0 bases at J, with 14 bases in the middle. CDR1 and CDR2 from the germline V gene are SGHRS and YFSETQ. The CDR3 here is CASSQSVAHSGNTIYF. The CDR3 region has the DNA TGCGCCAGCAGCCAGTCGGTAGCTCACTCTGGAAACACCATATATTTT. The full variable domain, in which reference TRBV5-1 and TRBJ1-3 provide the parts outside the CDR3, is KAGVTQTPRYLIKTRGQQVTLSCSPISGHRSVSWYQQTPGQGLQFLFEYFSETQRNKGNFPGRFSGRQFSNSRSEMNVSTLELGDSALYLCASSQSVAHSGNTIYFGEGSWLTVV.

The rearrangement uses TRBV7-3 and TRBJ2-2, with TRBD1 matching over 7 bases. Per germline, CDR1 SGHTA and CDR2 FQGTGA. The CDR3 length is 15 residues. V trimming: 5 bases; J trimming: 3 bases; junction bases outside the gene matches: 6. As DNA, the CDR3 is TGTGCCAGCAGCGAGGACAGGCGGGACACCGGGGAGCTGTTTTTT. The encoded protein is CASSEDRRDTGELFF.

As for this clone: At one boundary the junction diverges from the germline segment, which might be a read error. This chain links TRBV7-9 with TRBJ2-5; 10 bases match TRBD1. Germline V gives CDR1 SEHNR, CDR2 FQNEAQ (reference sequence). This CDR3 comprises 14 residues. CDR3 sequence: CSSSARQGAETQYF. The CDR3 DNA follows: TGTTCCAGCAGCGCCCGACAGGGGGCAGAGACCCAGTACTTC.

The chain has TRBV5-4 and TRBJ1-2, with D maybe TRBD1 (6 bases). There are 15 residues in the CDR3. Germline-derived CDR1 and CDR2 are SGHNT and YYREEE (reference sequence). Deletions cut 4 bases from V and 2 bases from J, with 15 bases between. The CDR3 DNA reads TGTGCCAGCAGCCAACTGACAGGTGTCAACTATGGCTACACCTTC. This codes for CASSQLTGVNYGYTF.

This CDR3 is CASSQGGLAGELFF. CDR3 DNA sequence: TGCGCCAGCAGCCAAGGCGGTTTGGCTGGGGAGCTGTTTTTT. The chain has TRBV4-1 and TRBJ2-2; D unresolved. Germline CDR1 is MGHRA and CDR2 is YSYEKL. This CDR3 contains 14 residues. Trimming stripped 1 base from V and 8 bases from J, with 11 bases between.

This chain uses TRBV7-3 with TRBJ1-1; TRBD1 might be the D (5 bases). CDR1 and CDR2 from the germline V gene are SGHTA and FQGTGA. The CDR3 has 15 amino acids. V lost 6 bases and J 0 bases, leaving 14 bases between the germline ends. The CDR3 DNA sequence: TGTGCCAGCAGACTAAGCAGGGTCTTGAACACTGAAGCTTTCTTT. Its translation is CASRLSRVLNTEAFF.

The V call is TRBV5-1, the J call TRBJ1-2; 8 nucleotides line up with TRBD1. This CDR3 region has 14 residues. CDR1 SGHRS and CDR2 YFSETQ come from the germline V gene. V shed 3 bases and J 2 bases; nucleotides not matched to a gene: 3. This CDR3 reads CASSSGQGNYGYTF. The CDR3 DNA sequence: TGCGCCAGCAGCTCCGGACAGGGCAACTATGGCTACACCTTC.

This chain joins TRBV7-9 and TRBJ1-2, with D unclear. With 4 bases removed from V and 12 bases from J, the gap between germline ends came to 15 bases. This CDR3 has 12 residues. Germline CDR1 SEHNR, CDR2 FQNEAQ (reference sequence). The CDR3 reads CASSSNMGDHTF. The CDR3 DNA reads as TGTGCCAGCAGCTCAAACATGGGAGACCACACCTTC.

The chain has TRBV5-1 and TRBJ1-1; a possible D gene is TRBD1 (5 bases). Trimming took 4 bases from V and 1 from J, leaving 11 bases between them. Per germline, CDR1 SGHRS and CDR2 YFSETQ. This CDR3 spans 14 amino acids. CDR3 DNA sequence: TGCGCCAGCAGCCCCGGGGGTGGGAACACTGAAGCTTTCTTT. It specifies CASSPGGGNTEAFF.

The chain recombines TRBV9 with TRBJ1-1; no clear D gene. Looked up from germline, CDR1 is SGDLS and CDR2 is YYNGEE. V was trimmed by 3 bases and J by 0 bases, leaving 9 bases between them. There are 14 residues in the CDR3. The CDR3: CASSGGSLNTEAFF. CDR3 nucleotides: TGTGCCAGCAGCGGAGGCAGCTTGAACACTGAAGCTTTCTTT.

CDR3 coding DNA: TGCGCCAGCAGCCAGGGGAGGGTGGACGAAAAACTGTTTTTT. Translating it yields CASSQGRVDEKLFF. This sequence joins TRBV5-1 and TRBJ1-4; tentative D call: TRBD1 (6 bases). Trimming stripped 4 bases from V and 8 bases from J, with 15 bases between. The CDR3 is 14 residues long. Looked up from germline, CDR1 is SGHRS and CDR2 is YFSETQ.

This clone was seen only a few times. The chain carries TRBV6-6 and TRBJ1-1; D is uncertain. Germline V gives CDR1 MNHNY, CDR2 SVGAGI (reference sequence). V lost 2 bases and J 3 bases, leaving 10 bases between the germline ends. The CDR3 is 14 residues long. The CDR3 DNA reads TGTGCCAGCAGTTACGCCAAGGGAGACACTGAAGCTTTCTTT. Its protein product is CASSYAKGDTEAFF.

This clone has a single count. This sequence joins TRBV2 and TRBJ1-4, with TRBD1 matching over 9 bases. Germline assignment: CDR1 SNHLY and CDR2 FYNNEI. V gave up 5 bases and J gave up 7 bases; unmatched junction bases: 8. The CDR3 consists of 15 residues. The CDR3 here is CASSSRQGGGEKLFF. Written as DNA, the CDR3 is TGTGCCAGCAGTTCTCGACAGGGGGGGGGTGAAAAACTGTTTTTT.

The chain combines TRBV28 with TRBJ2-3; 8 bases are shared with TRBD1. J was trimmed by 1 base and V by 3 bases; bases with no gene match: 3. The germline gives CDR1 MDHEN, CDR2 SYDVKM. There are 15 residues in the CDR3. CDR3 sequence (DNA): TGTGCCAGCAGTTTGGCCAGGGGGCGCACAGATACGCAGTATTTT. Amino acids: CASSLARGRTDTQYF.

The gene calls are TRBV27 and TRBJ1-1, with 7 bases matching TRBD1. Germline CDR1 is MNHEY and CDR2 is SMNVEV (reference sequence). V shed 5 bases, J shed 5 bases, and the junction held 11 bases outside the gene matches. The CDR3 contains 15 residues. CDR3 coding DNA: TGTGCCAGCAGTCCACTGCGACAGGGTAATACTGAAGCTTTCTTT. This gives the protein CASSPLRQGNTEAFF.

The V call is TRBV2, the J call TRBJ2-5, with 10 bases lining up with TRBD2. The germline CDR1 and CDR2 sequences are SNHLY and FYNNEI. Trimming cost V 8 bases and J 5 bases; bases outside gene matches: 8. The CDR3 length is 14 residues. The CDR3 sequence: CASGLAGGHETQYF. The CDR3 bases are TGTGCCAGCGGGTTAGCGGGGGGTCACGAGACCCAGTACTTC.